These 29 T cell receptor beta chains were sequenced from one sample in a study of cytomegalovirus exposure and HLA in healthy donors. It was with 60 Vbeta and 13 Jbeta primers that the PCR ran. Data came from immunoSEQ multiplex PCR; TCRdb stores just in-frame clones and leaves some out. The sample yields about 180,000 clones, 80% seen once. Sequences were obtained from PBMCs. The receptor source for this set is a man aged 35-49 years in good health and CMV-seronegative.

The CDR3, as DNA: TGTGCCACCAGCAGAGGGGACAGGGGGTCGGCGGATACGCAGTATTTT. This translates into CATSRGDRGSADTQYF. V is TRBV15 and J is TRBJ2-3, with 11 positions matching TRBD1. J was trimmed by 6 bases and V by 1 base; bases with no gene match: 6. The germline V gene has CDR1 LNHNV and CDR2 YYDKDF (reference sequence). There are 16 residues in the CDR3.

V is TRBV4-3 and J is TRBJ1-3; the D gene is possibly TRBD1 (6 bases). The V end lost 0 bases, the J end lost 7 bases, and 13 bases lay between the germline ends. The CDR3 has 15 amino acids. Germline CDR1 reads LGHNA; CDR2 reads YSLEER. Written as DNA, the CDR3 is TGCGCCAGCAGCCAAGATGTGGCAGGGGAGAACACCATATATTTT. This sequence encodes CASSQDVAGENTIYF.

The J gene is TRBJ2-7, the V gene TRBV7-9; perhaps TRBD1 as D (6 bases). The length of the CDR3 is 12 residues. Germline-derived CDR1 and CDR2 are SEHNR and FQNEAQ (reference sequence). Trimming pared 2 bases from V and 6 bases from J, leaving 8 bases between. CDR3 nucleotide sequence: TGTGCCAGCAGCTTAATGGGGGCCGAGCAGTACTTC. Amino acids: CASSLMGAEQYF.

The chain combines TRBV4-1 with TRBJ2-1, with 7 bases matching TRBD1. CDR1 is MGHRA, CDR2 YSYEKL, per germline. The J segment lost 4 bases and the V segment lost 6 bases, leaving 9 bases of the junction unmatched. There are 15 residues in the CDR3. CDR3 sequence reads: CASSWPSGGYNEQFF. As DNA, the CDR3 is TGCGCCAGCAGTTGGCCGTCAGGGGGATACAATGAGCAGTTCTTC.

The chain recombines TRBV4-3 with TRBJ1-3; 8 bases match TRBD1. Germline lookup yields CDR1 LGHNA and CDR2 YSLEER. J gave up 2 bases and V 4 bases, and 10 bases lay outside the gene matches. There are 17 residues in the CDR3. CDR3 in amino acids: CASSLFGQGITGNTIYF. CDR3 nucleotides: TGCGCCAGCAGCCTTTTTGGACAGGGAATAACTGGAAACACCATATATTTT.

V and J are TRBV6-5 and TRBJ2-2, with D possibly being TRBD1 (6 bases). The CDR3 has 15 amino acids. The V end lost 5 bases, the J end lost 0 bases, and 10 bases lay between the germline ends. Germline V lookup: CDR1 MNHEY, CDR2 SVGAGI. CDR3 nucleotide sequence: TGTGCCAGCAGTAGGGACAAATCGAACACCGGGGAGCTGTTTTTT. Its translation is CASSRDKSNTGELFF.

V and J are TRBV7-7 and TRBJ2-2; 9 positions match TRBD1. J was trimmed by 3 bases and V by 4 bases; bases with no gene match: 9. The CDR3 sequence is 17 residues long. The germline gives CDR1 SSHAT, CDR2 FNYEAQ (reference sequence). The CDR3 here is CASSSTGTGRDTGELFF. The CDR3 DNA sequence: TGTGCCAGCAGCTCTACCGGGACAGGGCGTGACACCGGGGAGCTGTTTTTT.

The chain couples TRBV7-2 to TRBJ1-3; 9 nucleotides line up with TRBD1. The germline V gene has CDR1 SGHTA and CDR2 FQGNSA. The CDR3 totals 15 residues. The V segment lost 5 bases and the J segment 4 bases; nucleotides outside the gene matches: 6. In nucleotides, the CDR3 is TGTGCCAGCAGCCCCCGACAGGGGGGGGGAAACACCATATATTTT. Translating it yields CASSPRQGGGNTIYF.

The chain joins TRBV21-1 to TRBJ2-7; the table's D call, TRBD2, has no DNA check behind it. TRBV21-1 is a pseudogene locus. CDR3 size: 15 residues. The CDR3 region has the DNA TGTGCCAGCAGCGTGAGCGGGGGTAGCTCCTACGAGCAGTACTTC. It translates to CASSVSGGSSYEQYF.

The V call is TRBV29-1, the J call TRBJ2-3, with TRBD2 identical over 12 bases. The CDR3 runs to 18 residues. Germline loops: CDR1 SQVTM, CDR2 ANQGSEA. Germline trimming cut 6 bases from V and 2 bases from J; bases unmatched to any gene: 15. Written as DNA, the CDR3 is TGCAGCGTACGGACTAGCGGGGAAACCGGGATACACACAGATACGCAGTATTTT. Its protein is CSVRTSGETGIHTDTQYF.

J is TRBJ2-2 and V is TRBV7-3; 7 bases fit TRBD2. Looked up from germline, CDR1 is SGHTA and CDR2 is FQGTGA. The CDR3 is 15 amino acids. V was clipped by 0 bases and J by 6 bases; unmatched bases: 4. The CDR3 bases are TGTGCCAGCAGCTTAACGGCGGGAGCCCCCGGGGAGCTGTTTTTT. It encodes CASSLTAGAPGELFF.

The rearrangement uses TRBV18 and TRBJ2-3; D unresolved. The germline V gene has CDR1 KGHSH and CDR2 LQKENI. V was clipped by 6 bases and J by 2 bases, with 9 bases between them. CDR3 size: 13 residues. The CDR3 loop is CASSLLSTDTQYF. The CDR3 DNA reads as TGTGCCAGCTCTCTCCTCTCCACAGATACGCAGTATTTT.

The V and J genes are TRBV7-2 and TRBJ2-7; the match to TRBD2 covers 9 bases. This CDR3 comprises 18 residues. V dropped 1 base and J dropped 1; count of bases not matched to a gene: 11. Germline V lookup: CDR1 SGHTA, CDR2 FQGNSA. This CDR3 reads CASSLVNPLAGGSYEQYF. The CDR3 DNA reads TGTGCCAGCAGCTTAGTTAACCCACTAGCGGGCGGTTCCTACGAGCAGTACTTC.

This rearrangement joins TRBV4-1 to TRBJ2-7; 7 nucleotides align to TRBD2. The trim removed 0 bases at V and 3 bases at J, leaving 5 bases unmatched. The CDR3 contains 15 residues. Germline CDR1 and CDR2: MGHRA and YSYEKL. The CDR3 nucleotides are TGCGCCAGCAGCCAAGACTCCAGCGGGGACTACGAGCAGTACTTC. Its translation: CASSQDSSGDYEQYF.

This clone was counted between two and nine times. The chain carries TRBV7-8 and TRBJ2-7; 8 bases are a match to TRBD1. V lost 3 bases to trimming and J lost 3 bases; unmatched junction nucleotides: 4. The CDR3 runs to 14 residues. Germline V gene data show CDR1 as SGHVS and CDR2 as FQNEAQ. CDR3 DNA: TGTGCCAGCAGCTTCACTGGACAGGGCTACGAGCAGTACTTC. As protein: CASSFTGQGYEQYF.

The J gene is TRBJ2-3, the V gene TRBV5-1, with TRBD1 identical over 8 bases. Unmatched junction bases numbered 6, after V lost 0 bases and J lost 6 bases. Germline V gives CDR1 SGHRS, CDR2 YFSETQ. This CDR3 is built from 15 residues. The CDR3 spells CASSLEGRGLDTQYF. The CDR3 DNA follows: TGCGCCAGCAGCTTGGAGGGCAGGGGGCTGGATACGCAGTATTTT. Full variable domain (remainder filled in from reference TRBV5-1 and TRBJ2-3): KAGVTQTPRYLIKTRGQQVTLSCSPISGHRSVSWYQQTPGQGLQFLFEYFSETQRNKGNFPGRFSGRQFSNSRSEMNVSTLELGDSALYLCASSLEGRGLDTQYFGPGTRLTVL.

In this sample, this clone turned up once. The rearrangement joins TRBV4-1 to TRBJ2-7; TRBD1 agrees at 7 bases. V lost 3 bases, J lost 2 bases, and 10 bases stayed unmatched. Looked up from germline, CDR1 is MGHRA and CDR2 is YSYEKL. The CDR3 length is 16 residues. The CDR3 DNA sequence: TGCGCCAGCAGCCATGTCATCGGGACAGAACCCTACGAGCAGTACTTC. This encodes CASSHVIGTEPYEQYF.

The chain recombines TRBV5-4 with TRBJ2-7; tentatively, D is TRBD1 (6 bases). The CDR3 covers 13 residues. V lost 4 bases, J lost 4 bases, and 12 bases lay in between. Germline CDR1 is SGHNT and CDR2 is YYREEE (reference sequence). The CDR3 sequence is CASSRDTKYEQYF. CDR3 DNA sequence: TGTGCCAGCAGCCGGGACACGAAATACGAGCAGTACTTC.

This clone appeared a single time. The chain combines TRBV7-2 with TRBJ1-2; D is ambiguous. The ends were cut back, 5 bases at V and 3 bases at J, with 19 bases in the middle. The CDR3 length is 16 residues. The germline V gene has CDR1 SGHTA and CDR2 FQGNSA. This CDR3 is CASSGSTLAGYYGYTF. The CDR3 DNA reads as TGTGCCAGCAGCGGTTCAACCCTAGCCGGGTACTATGGCTACACCTTC.

This rearrangement joins TRBV5-1 to TRBJ2-2; D possibly corresponds to TRBD2 (5 bases). The CDR3 runs 15 residues. The germline V gene encodes CDR1 SGHRS and CDR2 YFSETQ. Trimming cost V 7 bases and J 5 bases, with 18 bases left between them. The CDR3 here is CASRLASVRTGELFF. The CDR3 DNA sequence: TGCGCCAGCCGCCTAGCCAGTGTTAGGACCGGGGAGCTGTTTTTT. The full variable domain, its missing parts supplied by reference TRBV5-1 and TRBJ2-2, is KAGVTQTPRYLIKTRGQQVTLSCSPISGHRSVSWYQQTPGQGLQFLFEYFSETQRNKGNFPGRFSGRQFSNSRSEMNVSTLELGDSALYLCASRLASVRTGELFFGEGSRLTVL.

The genes are TRBV5-1 and TRBJ2-3; 8 bases map to TRBD1. The germline gives CDR1 SGHRS, CDR2 YFSETQ. This CDR3 is 15 amino acids long. The V segment lost 0 bases and the J segment 10 bases; nucleotides outside the gene matches: 10. The DNA of the CDR3 is TGCGCCAGCAGCTTGGGGGGGACAGGAGGACACGCGCAGTATTTT. Amino acid sequence: CASSLGGTGGHAQYF. The full variable domain, with the rest looked up from reference TRBV5-1 and TRBJ2-3, is KAGVTQTPRYLIKTRGQQVTLSCSPISGHRSVSWYQQTPGQGLQFLFEYFSETQRNKGNFPGRFSGRQFSNSRSEMNVSTLELGDSALYLCASSLGGTGGHAQYFGPGTRLTVL.

Of note for this clone: Other DNA sequences within the sample encode an identical CDR3. This chain uses TRBV18 with TRBJ1-2; no clear D gene. There are 12 residues in the CDR3. The V end was cut by 3 bases, the J end by 8 bases, with 10 bases between. Germline values: CDR1 KGHSH, CDR2 LQKENI. The CDR3 here is CASSPRGGGYTF. Here the CDR3 DNA reads TGTGCCAGCTCACCTCGGGGAGGGGGCTACACCTTC.

J is TRBJ2-6 and V is TRBV27, with D perhaps matching TRBD1 (5 bases). Trimming took 3 bases from V and 0 from J, leaving 18 bases between them. This CDR3 contains 19 residues. Germline V gene lookup returns CDR1 MNHEY and CDR2 SMNVEV (reference sequence). The CDR3 reads CASSFKDSRVNSGANVLTF. The CDR3 nucleotides are TGTGCCAGCAGTTTCAAAGACAGCAGGGTCAACTCTGGGGCCAACGTCCTGACTTTC.

The V gene is TRBV7-9, the J gene TRBJ1-2; no clear D gene. V dropped 1 base and J dropped 5 bases, with 8 bases sitting between them. The germline V gene encodes CDR1 SEHNR and CDR2 FQNEAQ (reference sequence). The CDR3 contains 13 residues. The CDR3 nucleotides are TGTGCCAGCAGCTTAGATCTCACATATGGCTACACCTTC. It translates to CASSLDLTYGYTF.

J is TRBJ1-5 and V is TRBV9; 7 bases line up with TRBD1. Germline loops: CDR1 SGDLS, CDR2 YYNGEE. Trimming removed 3 bases from V and 2 bases from J; junction bases left unmatched: 8. This CDR3 contains 16 residues. CDR3: CASSAGGGWGNQPQHF. Here the CDR3 DNA reads TGTGCCAGCAGCGCCGGAGGGGGCTGGGGCAATCAGCCCCAGCATTTT.

The chain recombines TRBV6-5 with TRBJ1-2; maybe TRBD1 (6 bases). Germline lookup yields CDR1 MNHEY and CDR2 SVGAGI. Trimming left V 6 bases short and J 3 bases short, with 17 bases between. The CDR3 extends over 15 amino acids. The CDR3 reads CASRQTGLLDYGYTF. Here the CDR3 DNA reads TGTGCCAGCAGGCAAACAGGGCTCCTAGACTATGGCTACACCTTC.

The V gene is TRBV7-2, the J gene TRBJ2-3, with D possibly TRBD1 on 6 matching bases. This CDR3 is 16 amino acids long. Germline CDR1 is SGHTA and CDR2 is FQGNSA. V gave up 1 base and J gave up 2 bases, with 13 bases separating them. CDR3 loop: CASSLGQVGATDTQYF. As DNA, the CDR3 is TGTGCCAGCAGCTTAGGACAGGTTGGGGCCACAGATACGCAGTATTTT.

This chain uses TRBV27 with TRBJ2-5; 15 bases match TRBD2. The CDR3 loop spans 17 amino acids. Germline V gene data show CDR1 as MNHEY and CDR2 as SMNVEV (reference sequence). V shed 0 bases, J shed 1 base, and the junction held 0 bases outside the gene matches. CDR3 nucleotide sequence: TGTGCCAGCAGTTTATCGGGACTAGCGGGGGGCCAAGAGACCCAGTACTTC. Its protein product is CASSLSGLAGGQETQYF.

This clone was observed a few times. The V and J genes are TRBV5-6 and TRBJ2-7; TRBD1 agrees at 10 bases. The CDR3 is 15 residues long. Germline-derived CDR1 and CDR2 are SGHDT and YYEEEE. J gave up 3 bases and V 4 bases, and 7 bases lay outside the gene matches. The CDR3 nucleotides are TGTGCCAGCAGCCGCGTGGGACAGGGGATCTACGAGCAGTACTTC. Amino acids: CASSRVGQGIYEQYF.